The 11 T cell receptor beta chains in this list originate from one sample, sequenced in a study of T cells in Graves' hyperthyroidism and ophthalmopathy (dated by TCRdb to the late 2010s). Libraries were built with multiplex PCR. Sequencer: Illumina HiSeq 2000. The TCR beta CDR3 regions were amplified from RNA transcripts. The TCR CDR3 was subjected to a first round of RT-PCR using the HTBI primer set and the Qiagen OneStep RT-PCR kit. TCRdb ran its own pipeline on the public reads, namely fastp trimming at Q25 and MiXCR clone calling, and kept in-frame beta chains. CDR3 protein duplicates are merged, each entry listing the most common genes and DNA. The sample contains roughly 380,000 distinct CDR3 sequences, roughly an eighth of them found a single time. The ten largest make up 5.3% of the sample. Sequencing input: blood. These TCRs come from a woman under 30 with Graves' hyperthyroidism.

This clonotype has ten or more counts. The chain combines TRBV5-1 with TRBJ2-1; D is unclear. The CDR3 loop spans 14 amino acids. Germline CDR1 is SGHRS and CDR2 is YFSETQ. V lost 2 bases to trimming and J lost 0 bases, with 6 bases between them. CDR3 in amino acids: CASSLGFSYNEQFF. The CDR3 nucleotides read TGCGCCAGCAGCTTAGGCTTCTCCTACAATGAGCAGTTCTTC.

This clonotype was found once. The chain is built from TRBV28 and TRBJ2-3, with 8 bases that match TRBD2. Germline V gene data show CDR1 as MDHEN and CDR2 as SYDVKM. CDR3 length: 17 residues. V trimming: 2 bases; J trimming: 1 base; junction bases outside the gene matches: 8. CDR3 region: CASSLPPGGGGTDTQYF. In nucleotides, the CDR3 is TGTGCCAGCAGTTTACCCCCGGGAGGGGGTGGCACAGATACGCAGTATTTT.

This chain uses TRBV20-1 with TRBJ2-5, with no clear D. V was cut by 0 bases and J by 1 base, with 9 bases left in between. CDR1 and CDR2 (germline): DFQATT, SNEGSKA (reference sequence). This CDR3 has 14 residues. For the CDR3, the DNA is TGCAGTGCTAGAGATCATAAGGGCCAAGAGACCCAGTACTTC. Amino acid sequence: CSARDHKGQETQYF.

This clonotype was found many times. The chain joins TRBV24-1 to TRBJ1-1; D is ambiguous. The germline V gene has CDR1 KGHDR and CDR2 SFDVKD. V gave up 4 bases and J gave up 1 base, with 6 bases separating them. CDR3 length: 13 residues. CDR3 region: CATSEPQNTEAFF. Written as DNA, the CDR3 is TGTGCCACCAGTGAGCCCCAGAACACTGAAGCTTTCTTT.

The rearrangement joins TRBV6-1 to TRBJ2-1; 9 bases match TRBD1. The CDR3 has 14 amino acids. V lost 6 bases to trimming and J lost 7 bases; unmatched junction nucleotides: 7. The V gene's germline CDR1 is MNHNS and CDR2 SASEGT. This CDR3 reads CASRPPGQGNEQFF. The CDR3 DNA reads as TGTGCCAGCAGGCCGCCGGGACAGGGTAATGAGCAGTTCTTC.

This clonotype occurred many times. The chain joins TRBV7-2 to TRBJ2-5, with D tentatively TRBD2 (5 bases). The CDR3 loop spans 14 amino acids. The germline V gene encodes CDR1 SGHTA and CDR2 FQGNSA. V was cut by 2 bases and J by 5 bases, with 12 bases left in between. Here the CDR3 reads CASSLSQPGETQYF. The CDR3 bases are TGTGCCAGCAGCTTAAGCCAGCCGGGGGAGACCCAGTACTTC.

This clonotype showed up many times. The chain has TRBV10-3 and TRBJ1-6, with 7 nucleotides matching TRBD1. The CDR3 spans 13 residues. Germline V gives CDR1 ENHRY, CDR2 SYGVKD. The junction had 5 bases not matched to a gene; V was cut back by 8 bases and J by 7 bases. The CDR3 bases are TGTGCCATCGCGGGGACAGCAAATTCACCCCTCCACTTT. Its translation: CAIAGTANSPLHF.

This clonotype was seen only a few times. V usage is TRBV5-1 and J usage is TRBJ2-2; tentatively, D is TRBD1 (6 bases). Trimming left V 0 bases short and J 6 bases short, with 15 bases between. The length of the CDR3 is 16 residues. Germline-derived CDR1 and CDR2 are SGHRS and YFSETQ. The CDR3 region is CASSLVAGDVSGELFF. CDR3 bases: TGCGCCAGCAGCTTGGTGGCAGGGGACGTGTCCGGGGAGCTGTTTTTT.

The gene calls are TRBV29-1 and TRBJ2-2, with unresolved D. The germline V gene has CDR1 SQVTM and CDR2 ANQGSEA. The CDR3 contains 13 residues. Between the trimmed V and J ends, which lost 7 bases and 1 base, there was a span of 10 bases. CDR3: CSAWTGNTGELFF. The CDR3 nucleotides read TGCAGCGCCTGGACGGGGAACACCGGGGAGCTGTTTTTT.

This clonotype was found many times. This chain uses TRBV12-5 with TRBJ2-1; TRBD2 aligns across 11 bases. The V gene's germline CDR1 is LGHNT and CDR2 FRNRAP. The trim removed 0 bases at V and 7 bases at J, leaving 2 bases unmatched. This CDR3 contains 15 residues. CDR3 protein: CASGLVSSGGNEQFF. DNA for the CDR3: TGTGCTAGTGGTTTGGTATCTAGCGGGGGGAATGAGCAGTTCTTC.

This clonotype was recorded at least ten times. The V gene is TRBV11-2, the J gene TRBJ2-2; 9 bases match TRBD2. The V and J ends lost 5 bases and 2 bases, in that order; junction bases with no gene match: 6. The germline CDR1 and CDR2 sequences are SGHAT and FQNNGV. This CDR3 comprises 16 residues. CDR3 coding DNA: TGTGCCAGCAGCGCGACTAGCGGAGTTAACACCGGGGAGCTGTTTTTT. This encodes CASSATSGVNTGELFF.